The subject of this entry is one TCR beta chain. These data come from a study of T-cell reconstitution after alpha-beta-depleted transplantation in children. Trimming left V 9 bases short and J 1 base short, with 18 bases between. CDR1 is MNHNS and CDR2 is SASEGT in the germline V gene. The CDR3 sequence is 15 residues long. Unique molecular identifiers featured in how the TCRbeta library was prepared. TCRdb re-called the PCR reads through MiXCR, storing one row per CDR3 protein. The sample shows over 150,000 distinct CDR3 sequences, roughly 15% of them seen only once. This sequence was found in a human donor who donated a stem cell graft to a child with acute lymphoblastic leukemia. The sequences come from PBMCs from the stem cell graft donor, collected from the stem cell graft. The rearrangement joins TRBV6-1 to TRBJ2-5, with D perhaps matching TRBD1 (5 bases). Written as DNA, the CDR3 is TGTGCCAGTCGATGGGGCCGCGCAGGCCAAGAGACCCAGTACTTC. Translation: CASRWGRAGQETQYF.